The 25 T cell receptor beta chains listed next were all sequenced from one sample in a study of CD8+CD57+ T cells in acquired aplastic anemia. Patients sequenced had flow cytometry evidence of CD8+CD57+ cell expansion. Genomic DNA, the template, was used for profiling of the TCR beta VDJ and CDR3. Via MiXCR, TCRdb re-called the reads, giving one row per CDR3 protein. The repertoire holds under 500,000 distinct CDR3 sequences, with roughly 34% as singletons. Sequenced material: sorted CD4+, CD8+, or CD8+CD57+ T cells (not recorded which) from PBMCs. The origin of the receptors is a human donor with aplastic anemia.

This clonotype has at least ten counts. The J gene is TRBJ1-5, the V gene TRBV15; no clear D. V lost 1 base to trimming and J lost 0 bases, with 7 bases between them. Germline-derived CDR1 and CDR2 are LNHNV and YYDKDF (reference sequence). The CDR3 is made up of 15 amino acids. The CDR3 DNA reads TGTGCCACCAGCAGAGTAGGCTATAGCAATCAGCCCCAGCATTTT. Its translation: CATSRVGYSNQPQHF. The complete variable domain, with remaining parts taken from reference TRBV15 and TRBJ1-5, reads DAMVIQNPRYQVTQFGKPVTLSCSQTLNHNVMYWYQQKSSQAPKLLFHYYDKDFNNEADTPDNFQSRRPNTSFCFLDIRSPGLGDTAMYLCATSRVGYSNQPQHFGDGTRLSIL.

This clonotype was observed many times. The gene calls are TRBV29-1 and TRBJ1-2; a possible D gene is TRBD1 (6 bases). The CDR3 extends over 13 amino acids. Trimming cost V 2 bases and J 5 bases, with 12 bases left between them. Germline V gene sequence: CDR1 SQVTM, CDR2 ANQGSEA. CDR3 loop: CSVENLQGYGYTF. In DNA form, the CDR3 reads TGCAGCGTTGAAAATTTGCAGGGGTATGGCTACACCTTC.

This rearrangement joins TRBV10-3 to TRBJ1-3; D gene unclear. The V end lost 2 bases, the J end lost 1 base, and 6 bases lay between the germline ends. The length of the CDR3 is 14 residues. The germline CDR1 and CDR2 sequences are ENHRY and SYGVKD. The CDR3 protein is CAISEGRSGNTIYF. Here the CDR3 DNA reads TGTGCCATCAGTGAGGGGAGATCTGGAAACACCATATATTTT.

This clonotype was observed many times. This chain connects TRBV10-3 to TRBJ2-1, with D perhaps matching TRBD1 or TRBD2 (5 bases each). CDR1 is ENHRY and CDR2 is SYGVKD in the germline V gene. The CDR3 loop spans 15 amino acids. V shed 4 bases and J shed 6 bases, with 16 bases lying between them. CDR3 protein: CAISGRDGELNEQFF. Written as DNA, the CDR3 is TGTGCCATCAGTGGCCGGGACGGAGAGCTCAATGAGCAGTTCTTC.

This clonotype was counted only a few times. V is TRBV7-8 and J is TRBJ1-1; tentatively, D is TRBD1 (5 bases). The germline V gene has CDR1 SGHVS and CDR2 FQNEAQ. The germline V and J ends were trimmed by 3 bases and 1 base, with 9 bases remaining between them. The CDR3 is made up of 14 amino acids. The CDR3, as DNA: TGTGCCAGCAGCTTCGGACACCAGAACACTGAAGCTTTCTTT. This codes for CASSFGHQNTEAFF.

This clonotype was seen repeatedly, ten times or more. The chain uses TRBV5-1 and TRBJ1-3, with a possible D match to TRBD1 (5 bases). The CDR3 contains 14 residues. With 2 bases removed from V and 4 bases from J, the gap between germline ends came to 10 bases. Germline CDR1 is SGHRS and CDR2 is YFSETQ. This CDR3 is CASSLSGYGNTIYF. In DNA, the CDR3 is TGCGCCAGCAGCTTATCAGGGTACGGAAACACCATATATTTT. The complete variable domain, with remaining parts taken from reference TRBV5-1 and TRBJ1-3, reads KAGVTQTPRYLIKTRGQQVTLSCSPISGHRSVSWYQQTPGQGLQFLFEYFSETQRNKGNFPGRFSGRQFSNSRSEMNVSTLELGDSALYLCASSLSGYGNTIYFGEGSWLTVV.

This clonotype showed up just a few times. One junction end does not reproduce the germline sequence, and a read error may be involved. The chain has TRBV4-1 and TRBJ1-1; D is uncertain. The germline V gene encodes CDR1 MGHRA and CDR2 YSYEKL. This CDR3 has 15 residues. CDR3 amino acids: CASSQDGRGDTEAFF. The CDR3 DNA reads as TGTGCCAGCAGCCAAGATGGGCGGGGAGACACTGAAGCTTTCTTT.

Many counts were recorded for this clonotype. The rearrangement uses TRBV19 and TRBJ2-2, with 9 bases lining up with TRBD1. V was pared by 5 bases and J by 4 bases, with 5 bases of the junction left unmatched. Looked up from germline, CDR1 is LNHDA and CDR2 is SQIVND (reference sequence). This CDR3 has 15 residues. The CDR3: CASSRDRASTGELFF. As DNA, the CDR3 is TGTGCCAGTAGTCGGGACAGGGCTAGCACCGGGGAGCTGTTTTTT.

The gene calls are TRBV15 and TRBJ2-1; unclear D gene. The CDR3 contains 13 residues. CDR1 and CDR2 (germline): LNHNV, YYDKDF (reference sequence). V was trimmed by 0 bases and J by 4 bases, leaving 4 bases between them. This CDR3 reads CATSRDTYNEQFF. CDR3 bases: TGTGCCACCAGCAGAGACACGTACAATGAGCAGTTCTTC.

This rearrangement joins TRBV24-1 to TRBJ2-1; the match to TRBD1 covers 7 bases. The junction had 7 bases not matched to a gene; V was cut back by 3 bases and J by 0 bases. Germline loops: CDR1 KGHDR, CDR2 SFDVKD. The length of the CDR3 is 17 residues. The CDR3 nucleotides read TGTGCCACCAGTGATACCCTACAGGGGCCCTCCTACAATGAGCAGTTCTTC. Amino acids: CATSDTLQGPSYNEQFF.

The chain joins TRBV15 to TRBJ1-2; perhaps TRBD1 as D (6 bases). Germline values: CDR1 LNHNV, CDR2 YYDKDF (reference sequence). Trimming took 0 bases from V and 9 from J, leaving 14 bases between them. CDR3 size: 14 residues. Here the CDR3 reads CATSRDRGGMSYTF. The CDR3 DNA reads TGTGCCACCAGCAGAGACAGGGGAGGGATGAGCTACACCTTC.

The chain joins TRBV2 to TRBJ1-1; weak D call: TRBD1 (5 bases). Germline assignment: CDR1 SNHLY and CDR2 FYNNEI. Trimming cost V 4 bases and J 10 bases, with 16 bases left between them. The CDR3 runs to 13 residues. CDR3 bases: TGTGCCAGCAGTGTAGCAGGGCCAGAAGGAGCTTTCTTT. Amino acids: CASSVAGPEGAFF.

The chain's CDR3 is CASSEVGADTGELFF. CDR3 nucleotide sequence: TGTGCCAGCAGCGAGGTGGGGGCCGACACCGGGGAGCTGTTTTTT. The gene calls are TRBV2 and TRBJ2-2, with a weak D call TRBD1 (6 bases). V dropped 6 bases and J dropped 3 bases, with 14 bases sitting between them. The germline V gene encodes CDR1 SNHLY and CDR2 FYNNEI. This CDR3 spans 15 amino acids.

This clonotype showed up many times. The rearrangement joins TRBV29-1 to TRBJ1-4; unclear D gene. V dropped 7 bases and J dropped 8 bases, with 14 bases sitting between them. CDR3 length equals 12 residues. Per the germline V gene, CDR1 is SQVTM and CDR2 is ANQGSEA. CDR3 nucleotide sequence: TGCAGCGCAGCGGCAGCTGGCGAAAAACTGTTTTTT. Its translation is CSAAAAGEKLFF.

V is TRBV25-1 and J is TRBJ2-7, with 7 bases that match TRBD1. Germline V lookup: CDR1 MGHDK, CDR2 SYGVNS. The CDR3 totals 13 residues. V dropped 3 bases and J dropped 8; count of bases not matched to a gene: 7. The DNA for the CDR3 is TGTGCCAGCAGTGAGGCAGGGGGATTGAAGCAGTACTTC. This translates into CASSEAGGLKQYF.

About this clonotype: A much larger clone sits a single nucleotide away, making a read error possible. The rearrangement uses TRBV14 and TRBJ2-7, with unresolved D. V lost 2 bases, J lost 5 bases, and 10 bases lay in between. The CDR3 is made up of 13 amino acids. Germline lookup yields CDR1 SGHDN and CDR2 FVKESK. The CDR3 loop reads CASSQRHGHEQYF. Here the CDR3 DNA reads TGTGCCAGCAGCCAAAGGCACGGCCACGAGCAGTACTTC.

The CDR3: CASSNLGGTRNTEAFF. Here the CDR3 DNA reads TGTGCCAGCAGTAACCTGGGGGGAACAAGGAACACTGAAGCTTTCTTT. The chain couples TRBV6-5 to TRBJ1-1; perhaps TRBD1 as D (5 bases). This CDR3 spans 16 amino acids. V lost 5 bases, J lost 1 base, and 17 bases lay in between. Germline V gives CDR1 MNHEY, CDR2 SVGAGI.

V gene TRBV9 combines with J gene TRBJ1-5; maybe TRBD1 (5 bases). V was clipped by 0 bases and J by 0 bases, with 16 bases between them. Germline V gene lookup returns CDR1 SGDLS and CDR2 YYNGEE. This CDR3 spans 18 amino acids. CDR3 in amino acids: CASSVEAGPPYSNQPQHF. In nucleotides, the CDR3 is TGTGCCAGCAGCGTAGAGGCGGGACCCCCCTATAGCAATCAGCCCCAGCATTTT.

V and J are TRBV7-6 and TRBJ2-1; D assignment may be TRBD1 or TRBD2 (5 bases each). V was trimmed by 4 bases and J by 6 bases, leaving 16 bases between them. The germline V gene has CDR1 SGHVS and CDR2 FNYEAQ. The CDR3 loop spans 15 amino acids. The CDR3 sequence: CASSYGTLPGNEQFF. Written as DNA, the CDR3 is TGTGCCAGCAGCTACGGGACCCTGCCAGGCAATGAGCAGTTCTTC.

This clonotype has only a few counts. The V and J genes are TRBV5-1 and TRBJ2-7; D possibly corresponds to TRBD1 (6 bases). CDR1 and CDR2 from the germline V gene are SGHRS and YFSETQ. V was trimmed by 0 bases and J by 1 base, leaving 11 bases between them. CDR3 length: 15 amino acids. The CDR3 protein is CASSLGQADSYEQYF. CDR3 DNA: TGCGCCAGCAGCTTGGGACAGGCGGATTCCTACGAGCAGTACTTC.

This clonotype was detected many times. This sequence joins TRBV10-3 and TRBJ1-3, with unresolved D. This CDR3 is built from 15 residues. V was trimmed by 0 bases and J by 0 bases, leaving 6 bases between them. CDR1 is ENHRY, CDR2 SYGVKD, per germline. The CDR3 region has the DNA TGTGCCATCAGTGAGTCGGAGGCCTCTGGAAACACCATATATTTT. Protein sequence: CAISESEASGNTIYF.

The gene calls are TRBV24-1 and TRBJ2-1; 7 bases agree with TRBD2. Trimming removed 4 bases from V and 5 bases from J; junction bases left unmatched: 10. CDR3 length equals 16 residues. CDR1 KGHDR and CDR2 SFDVKD come from the germline V gene. The CDR3: CATSDPVGGNNNEQFF. DNA for the CDR3: TGTGCCACCAGTGACCCTGTCGGGGGGAACAACAATGAGCAGTTCTTC.

This clonotype was counted at least ten times. The rearrangement joins TRBV30 to TRBJ1-6, with no clear D. CDR3 length: 14 amino acids. V was shortened by 6 bases and J by 0 bases, with 9 bases between the two germline ends. The germline CDR1 and CDR2 sequences are GTSNPN and SVGIG (reference sequence). The CDR3 protein is CACRSSSYNSPLHF. The CDR3 DNA reads as TGTGCCTGCCGTTCGAGCTCCTATAATTCACCCCTCCACTTT.

This chain uses TRBV5-5 with TRBJ1-4; D is uncertain. The CDR3 is 14 amino acids. Trimming left V 0 bases short and J 3 bases short, with 6 bases between. Germline CDR1 SGHKS, CDR2 YYEKEE (reference sequence). CDR3 sequence (DNA): TGTGCCAGCAGCTTGGTGGCAGCTAATGAAAAACTGTTTTTT. This gives the protein CASSLVAANEKLFF.

This clonotype was recorded at least ten times. CDR3 nucleotide sequence: TGTGCCAGCAGCTTGGGGGTAGTTCAGCCCCAGCATTTT. Its translation is CASSLGVVQPQHF. The chain couples TRBV5-8 to TRBJ1-5; D remains ambiguous. Germline V lookup: CDR1 SGHTS, CDR2 YDEGEE. The CDR3 is 13 residues long. V gave up 0 bases and J gave up 6 bases, with 7 bases separating them.